Listed below are T cell receptor beta chains from one sample, sequenced in a study of Graves' ophthalmopathy and Graves' hyperthyroidism. Using its own MiXCR run on the multiplex PCR reads, TCRdb lists one record per CDR3 protein. The data hold around 51,000 distinct CDR3 sequences, with around 45% observed a single time. Source material: peripheral blood. These TCRs come from an adult man with Graves' ophthalmopathy. CDR3s include the opening cysteine and the closing phenylalanine or tryptophan. The D gene is left open where the match is weak. Clone size is stated in some rows and not others, as once, few, many or a class when expanded.

>.|TRBV20-1|TRBJ1-1|.
TGCAGTCCACAGGTGAACACTGAAGCTTTCTTT
CSPQVNTEAFF
>many|TRBV27|TRBJ2-6|.
TGTGCCAGCGGGTCTGGGGCCAACGTCCTGACTTTC
CASGSGANVLTF
>.|TRBV10-3|TRBJ2-3|TRBD1
TGTGCCATCAGTGGCACGACAGGGGGCGCAGATACGCAGTATTTT
CAISGTTGGADTQYF
>.|TRBV19|TRBJ2-2|TRBD2
TGTGCCAGTAGTATAAGTGCGGGAGCCACCGGGGAGCTGTTTTTT
CASSISAGATGELFF
>few|TRBV3-1|TRBJ1-2|.
TGTGCCAGCAGCCGGGACGGAAGCTATGGCTACACCTTC
CASSRDGSYGYTF
>.|TRBV4-3|TRBJ2-1|.
TGCGCCAGCAGCCAAGGGCTAACAGGGGAGGGAAGGCATGAGCAGTTCTTC
CASSQGLTGEGRHEQFF
>.|TRBV20-1|TRBJ1-6|TRBD1
TGCAGTGCCAGAGCAGGGGGCAATGGTTTACCCCTCCACTTT
CSARAGGNGLPLHF
>many|TRBV3-1|TRBJ2-5|TRBD2
TGTGCCAGCAGCTTCCGGACTAGCGGGTACCAAGAGACCCAGTACTTC
CASSFRTSGYQETQYF
>once|TRBV10-2|TRBJ1-1|.
TGCGCCAGCAGACCCGGGACCCTTTTTCCGAACACTGAAGCTTTCTTT
CASRPGTLFPNTEAFF
>many|TRBV5-6|TRBJ1-6|.
TGTGCCAGCAGCTCGACAGCCTCGAATTCACCCCTCCACTTT
CASSSTASNSPLHF
>many|TRBV5-8|TRBJ2-3|.
TGTGCCAGCAGCTTGTCCAGGGGCGGAGATACGCAGTATTTT
CASSLSRGGDTQYF
>many|TRBV28|TRBJ2-6|.
TGTGCCAGCACCTTTGCGGGGACGGGAGGGGCCAACGTCCTGACTTTC
CASTFAGTGGANVLTF
>.|TRBV7-3|TRBJ2-5|.
TGTGCCAGCAGCTTAAGGGCTCAGACCCAGTACTTC
CASSLRAQTQYF
>.|TRBV25-1|TRBJ2-1|.
TGTGCCAGCAGTGAAGGGACGGACTACAATGAGCAGTTCTTC
CASSEGTDYNEQFF
>.|TRBV20-1|TRBJ2-1|.
TGCAGTGCTAGAGATTGGGACTCCTACAATGAGCAGTTCTTC
CSARDWDSYNEQFF
>.|TRBV5-4|TRBJ1-4|.
TGTGCCAGCAGCTTGGGGGGGGGAGGGGATGAAAAACTGTTTTTT
CASSLGGGGDEKLFF
>few|TRBV5-4|TRBJ2-3|.
TGTGCCAGCAGCTCGGCCGTCACAGATACGCGGTATTTT
CASSSAVTDTRYF
>.|TRBV19|TRBJ2-2|.
TGTGCCAGTAGTATAGAGGACGGAAACACCGGGGAGCTGTTTTTT
CASSIEDGNTGELFF
>many|TRBV28|TRBJ2-3|TRBD1
TGTGCCAGCAGTTTACCGGGACAGGGACTCACAGATACGCAGTATTTT
CASSLPGQGLTDTQYF
>many|TRBV5-1|TRBJ2-2|.
TGCGCCAACAGTGTCGGGGGCCACTCGATTAATAGGAACACCGGGGAGCTGTTTTTT
CANSVGGHSINRNTGELFF
>once|TRBV13|TRBJ2-5|.
TGTGCCAGCAGCTATGGGGGGGGGCTAGAGCGAGAGACCCAGTACTTC
CASSYGGGLERETQYF
>medium-sized|TRBV7-2|TRBJ1-3|.
TGTGCCAGCAGCTTAGACTCCACCATATATTTT
CASSLDSTIYF
>many|TRBV6-6|TRBJ1-6|.
TGTGCCAGCAGTTACTCTGGGGGTAATTCACCCCTCCACTTT
CASSYSGGNSPLHF
>many|TRBV9|TRBJ2-3|.
TGTGCCAGCAGCGTAGTTTCTAGCACAGATACGCAGTATTTT
CASSVVSSTDTQYF
>many|TRBV5-1|TRBJ2-2|.
TGCGCCAGCAGCCCCGTAGCCGGGGAGCTGTTTTTT
CASSPVAGELFF
>few|TRBV27|TRBJ2-1|.
TGTGCCACCAGATTGCGGTCCTCCTACAGTGAGCAGTTCTTC
CATRLRSSYSEQFF
>medium-sized|TRBV10-3|TRBJ2-7|.
TGTGCCATCAGTTTGGACCGCTCCTACGAGCAGTACTTC
CAISLDRSYEQYF
>.|TRBV7-6|TRBJ1-1|.
TGTGCCAGCAGCGCACAGGGTGGGGCTGAAGCTTTCTTT
CASSAQGGAEAFF
>.|TRBV15|TRBJ1-6|.
TGTGCCACCAGCAGAGCCTATTCACCCCTCCACTTT
CATSRAYSPLHF